This TCR beta chain derives from a study of shared clonotypes between healthy human individuals. There are 16 residues in the CDR3. After removal of 4 bases from V and 2 bases from J, the junction contained 7 bases not matched to a gene. Genomic DNA of each subset was evenly split across several immunoSEQ plates. Profiling relied on immunoSEQ multiplex PCR, and the TCRdb table lists in-frame clones only, not all of them. The sample yields fewer than 350,000 clones, more than 75% seen once. Adults of Caucasian background living in Nashville, Tennessee made up all donors. The study's findings and limits: Naive subsets generally had larger estimated richness than memory subsets. Clonotype sharing among donors was expected to depend on sequencing depth.

This clone was counted only a few times. Its antigen is as yet unknown. Sequenced sample: memory CD8+ T cells sorted from blood. Specified subset: CD45RO+ cells pooled with CCR7-negative TemRA cells. This TCR was sampled from a man in his late teens or twenties in good health. The chain couples TRBV5-3 to TRBJ2-7, with 12 bases that match TRBD2. TRBV5-3 is an open reading frame whose function is uncertain. CDR3 DNA: TGTGCCAGAAGCACGAGACTAGCGGGGGAAACCTACGAGCAGTACTTC. It codes for CARSTRLAGETYEQYF.